The table lists the clone carrying this TCR beta chain with a few counts. Its antigen is as yet unknown. The sample belongs to a study of blood T cells in healthy people across ages. Whole-study findings and limits: It was found that TCR beta diversity correlated strongly with the percentage of naive T cells. Unsorted PBMC input precluded a conclusive naive versus antigen-experienced comparison. Donor CMV status was unknown, possibly confounding expanded clonotype changes.

There were at least 5.5 micrograms of total RNA extracted from every sample. The CDR3 sequence is 13 residues long. From germline, CDR1 is DFQATT and CDR2 SNEGSKA (reference sequence). Trimming stripped 3 bases from V and 2 bases from J, with 11 bases between. A second PCR of about 7 to 12 cycles used a sample-barcoded 5' primer and a J-beta primer mix. TCRdb recomputed calls from the 5' RACE reads with MiXCR, one row per CDR3 protein. The sample includes around 1,000,000 distinct CDR3 sequences, 35% to 45% seen only once; the top ten take over 10%. Sequencing was carried out using blood. The TCR comes from a man between 18 and 29 years old in good health. The chain links TRBV20-1 to TRBJ2-7; D uncertain. The chain's CDR3 is CSASYPNTYEQYF. The CDR3 bases are TGCAGTGCTAGTTATCCGAACACCTACGAGCAGTACTTC.